Sequencing of this T cell receptor (beta chain) was carried out in a study of Ad26.COV2.S vaccination and SARS-CoV-2 variants. The CDR3 is made up of 14 amino acids. Germline V gene sequence: CDR1 SGHRS, CDR2 YFSETQ. Trimming pared 6 bases from V and 0 bases from J, leaving 12 bases between. Assay used: immunoSEQ multiplex PCR; TCRdb lists only in-frame clones, some missing. This table has around 100,000 clones, more than 65% appearing once. The chain couples TRBV5-1 to TRBJ1-1; D is uncertain. The clonotype comes from a human donor who had recovered from COVID-19. Sequences were derived from peripheral blood, sampled after recovery from COVID-19. The CDR3 reads CASIEGAMNTEAFF. CDR3 sequence (DNA): TGCGCCAGCATCGAAGGTGCTATGAACACTGAAGCTTTCTTT. Full variable domain (remainder filled in from reference TRBV5-1 and TRBJ1-1): KAGVTQTPRYLIKTRGQQVTLSCSPISGHRSVSWYQQTPGQGLQFLFEYFSETQRNKGNFPGRFSGRQFSNSRSEMNVSTLELGDSALYLCASIEGAMNTEAFFGQGTRLTVV.